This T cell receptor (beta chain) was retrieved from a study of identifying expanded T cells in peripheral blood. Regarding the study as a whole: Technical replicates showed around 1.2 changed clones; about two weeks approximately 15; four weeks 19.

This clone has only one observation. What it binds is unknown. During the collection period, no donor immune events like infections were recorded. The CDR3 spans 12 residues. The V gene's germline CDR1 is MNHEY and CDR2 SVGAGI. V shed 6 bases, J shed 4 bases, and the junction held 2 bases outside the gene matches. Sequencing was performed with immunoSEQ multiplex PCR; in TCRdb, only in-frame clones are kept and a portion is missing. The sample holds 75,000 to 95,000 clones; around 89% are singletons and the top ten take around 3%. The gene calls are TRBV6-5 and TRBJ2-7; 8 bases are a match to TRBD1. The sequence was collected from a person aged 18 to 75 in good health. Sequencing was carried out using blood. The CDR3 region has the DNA TGTGCCAGCAGGGACAGGGCATACGAGCAGTACTTC. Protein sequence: CASRDRAYEQYF.